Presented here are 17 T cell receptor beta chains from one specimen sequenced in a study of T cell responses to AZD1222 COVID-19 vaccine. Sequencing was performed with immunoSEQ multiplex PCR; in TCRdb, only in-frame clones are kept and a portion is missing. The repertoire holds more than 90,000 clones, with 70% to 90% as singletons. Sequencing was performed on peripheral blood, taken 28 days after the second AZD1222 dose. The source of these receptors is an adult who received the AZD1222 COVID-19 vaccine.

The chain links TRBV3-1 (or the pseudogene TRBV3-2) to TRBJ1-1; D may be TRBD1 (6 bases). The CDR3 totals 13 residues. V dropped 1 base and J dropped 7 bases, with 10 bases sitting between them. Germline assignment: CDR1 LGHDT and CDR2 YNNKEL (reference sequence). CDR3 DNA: TGTGCCAGCAGCCAAGGGACAGAGATTGAAGCTTTCTTT. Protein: CASSQGTEIEAFF.

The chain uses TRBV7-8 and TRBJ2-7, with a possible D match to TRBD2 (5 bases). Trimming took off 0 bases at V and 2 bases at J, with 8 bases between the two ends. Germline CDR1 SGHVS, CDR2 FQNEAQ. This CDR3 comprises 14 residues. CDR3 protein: CASSLAGSPYEQYF. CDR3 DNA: TGTGCCAGCAGCTTAGCGGGGAGCCCCTACGAGCAGTACTTC.

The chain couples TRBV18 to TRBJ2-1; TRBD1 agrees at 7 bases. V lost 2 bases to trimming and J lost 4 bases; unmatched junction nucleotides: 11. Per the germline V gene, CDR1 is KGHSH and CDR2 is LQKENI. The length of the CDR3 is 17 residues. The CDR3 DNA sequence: TGTGCCAGCTCACCATCCTCCGGGACAGCTCCTTACAATGAGCAGTTCTTC. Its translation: CASSPSSGTAPYNEQFF.

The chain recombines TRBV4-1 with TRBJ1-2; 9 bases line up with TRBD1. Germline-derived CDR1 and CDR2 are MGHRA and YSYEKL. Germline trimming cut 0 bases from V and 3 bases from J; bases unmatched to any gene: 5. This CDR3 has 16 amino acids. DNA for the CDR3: TGCGCCAGCAGCCAAGATCTTGGGACAGGGTACTATGGCTACACCTTC. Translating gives CASSQDLGTGYYGYTF.

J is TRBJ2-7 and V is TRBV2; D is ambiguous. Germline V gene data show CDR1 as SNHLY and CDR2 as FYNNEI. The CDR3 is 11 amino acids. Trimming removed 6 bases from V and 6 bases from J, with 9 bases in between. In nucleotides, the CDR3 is TGTGCCAGCAGATTGCATACCGAGCAGTACTTC. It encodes CASRLHTEQYF.

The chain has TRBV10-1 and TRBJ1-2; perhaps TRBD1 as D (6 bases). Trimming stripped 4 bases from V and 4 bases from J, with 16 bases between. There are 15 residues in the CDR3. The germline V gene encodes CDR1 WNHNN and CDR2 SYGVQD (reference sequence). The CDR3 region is CASSGWTGHRYGYTF. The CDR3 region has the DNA TGCGCCAGCAGTGGGTGGACGGGACACCGCTATGGCTACACCTTC.

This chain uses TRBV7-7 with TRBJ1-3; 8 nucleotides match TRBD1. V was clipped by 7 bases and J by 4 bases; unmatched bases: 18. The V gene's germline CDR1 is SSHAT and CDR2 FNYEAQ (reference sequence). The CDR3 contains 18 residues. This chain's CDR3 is CASTSSQGAESFGNTIYF. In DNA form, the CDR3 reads TGTGCCAGCACATCAAGTCAGGGGGCTGAATCGTTCGGAAACACCATATATTTT.

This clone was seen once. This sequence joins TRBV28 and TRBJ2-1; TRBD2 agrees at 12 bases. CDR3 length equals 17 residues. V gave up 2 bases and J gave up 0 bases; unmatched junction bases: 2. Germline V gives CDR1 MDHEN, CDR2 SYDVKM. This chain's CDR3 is CASSLASGRASYNEQFF. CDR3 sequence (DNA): TGTGCCAGCAGTTTAGCTAGCGGGAGGGCCTCCTACAATGAGCAGTTCTTC.

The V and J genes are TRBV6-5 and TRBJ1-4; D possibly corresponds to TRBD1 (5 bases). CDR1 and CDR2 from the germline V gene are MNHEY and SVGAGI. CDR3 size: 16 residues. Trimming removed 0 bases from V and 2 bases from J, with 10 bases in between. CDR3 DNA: TGTGCCAGCAGTTACTCCCCACAGGTGACTAATGAAAAACTGTTTTTT. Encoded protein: CASSYSPQVTNEKLFF.

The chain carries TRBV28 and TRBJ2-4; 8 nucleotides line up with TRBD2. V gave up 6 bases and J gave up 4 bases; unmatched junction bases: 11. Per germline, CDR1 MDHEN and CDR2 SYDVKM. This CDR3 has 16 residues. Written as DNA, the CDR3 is TGTGCCAGCAGCGGATGGTCGGGAGGGCTTAAAAACATTCAGTACTTC. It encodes CASSGWSGGLKNIQYF.

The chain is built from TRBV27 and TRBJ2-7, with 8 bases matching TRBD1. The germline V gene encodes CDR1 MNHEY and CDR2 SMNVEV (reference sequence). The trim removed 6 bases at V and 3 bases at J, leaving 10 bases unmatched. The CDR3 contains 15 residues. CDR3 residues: CASRRDRRFIYEQYF. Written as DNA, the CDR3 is TGTGCCAGCAGAAGGGACAGGCGTTTTATCTACGAGCAGTACTTC.

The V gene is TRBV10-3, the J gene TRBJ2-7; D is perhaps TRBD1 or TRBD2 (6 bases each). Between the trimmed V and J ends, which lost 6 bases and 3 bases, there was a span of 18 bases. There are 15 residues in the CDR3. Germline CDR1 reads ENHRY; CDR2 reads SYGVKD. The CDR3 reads CAISPGEASVYEQYF. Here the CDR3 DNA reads TGTGCCATCAGCCCAGGGGAGGCCAGCGTCTACGAGCAGTACTTC.

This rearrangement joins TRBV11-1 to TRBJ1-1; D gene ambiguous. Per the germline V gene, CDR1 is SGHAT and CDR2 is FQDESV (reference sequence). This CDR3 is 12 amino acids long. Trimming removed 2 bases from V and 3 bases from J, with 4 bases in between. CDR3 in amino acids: CASSLTYTEAFF. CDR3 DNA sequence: TGTGCCAGCAGCTTAACATACACTGAAGCTTTCTTT.

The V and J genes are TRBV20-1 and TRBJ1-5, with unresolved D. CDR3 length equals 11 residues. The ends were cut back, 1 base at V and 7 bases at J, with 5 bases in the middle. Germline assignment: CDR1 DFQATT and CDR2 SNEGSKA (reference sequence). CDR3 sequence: CSARVGQPQHF. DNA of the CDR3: TGCAGTGCTAGAGTGGGGCAGCCCCAGCATTTT.

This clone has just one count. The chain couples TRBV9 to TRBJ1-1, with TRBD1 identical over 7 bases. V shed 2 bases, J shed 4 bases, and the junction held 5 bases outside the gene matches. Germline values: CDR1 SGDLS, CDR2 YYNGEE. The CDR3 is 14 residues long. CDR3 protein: CASSVLTGSTEAFF. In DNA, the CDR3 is TGTGCCAGCAGCGTGTTGACAGGGAGCACTGAAGCTTTCTTT.

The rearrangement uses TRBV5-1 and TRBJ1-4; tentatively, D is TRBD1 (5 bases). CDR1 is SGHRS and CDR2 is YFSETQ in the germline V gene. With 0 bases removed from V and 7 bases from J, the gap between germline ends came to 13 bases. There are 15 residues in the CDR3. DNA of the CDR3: TGCGCCAGCAGCTTGGATGGGGAAAGGGGTGAAAAACTGTTTTTT. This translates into CASSLDGERGEKLFF.

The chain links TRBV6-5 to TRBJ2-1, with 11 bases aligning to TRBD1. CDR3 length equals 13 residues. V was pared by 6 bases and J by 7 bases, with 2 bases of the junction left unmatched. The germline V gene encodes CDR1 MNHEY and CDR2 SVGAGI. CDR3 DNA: TGTGCCAGCAGGGACAGGGGGCTGAATGAGCAGTTCTTC. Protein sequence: CASRDRGLNEQFF.